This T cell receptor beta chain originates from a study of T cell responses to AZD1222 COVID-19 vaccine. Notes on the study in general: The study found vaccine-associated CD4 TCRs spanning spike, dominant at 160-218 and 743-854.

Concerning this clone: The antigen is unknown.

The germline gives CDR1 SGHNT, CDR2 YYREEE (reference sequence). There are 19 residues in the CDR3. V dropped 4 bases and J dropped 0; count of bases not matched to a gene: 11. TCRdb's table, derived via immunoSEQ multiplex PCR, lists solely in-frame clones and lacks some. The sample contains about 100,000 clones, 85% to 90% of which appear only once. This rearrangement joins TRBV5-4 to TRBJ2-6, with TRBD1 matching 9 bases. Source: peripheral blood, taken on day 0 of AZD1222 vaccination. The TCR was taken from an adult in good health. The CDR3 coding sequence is TGTGCCAGCAGCCCCATTCCGCTACAGGGGGCCTCTGGGGCCAACGTCCTGACTTTC. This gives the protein CASSPIPLQGASGANVLTF.